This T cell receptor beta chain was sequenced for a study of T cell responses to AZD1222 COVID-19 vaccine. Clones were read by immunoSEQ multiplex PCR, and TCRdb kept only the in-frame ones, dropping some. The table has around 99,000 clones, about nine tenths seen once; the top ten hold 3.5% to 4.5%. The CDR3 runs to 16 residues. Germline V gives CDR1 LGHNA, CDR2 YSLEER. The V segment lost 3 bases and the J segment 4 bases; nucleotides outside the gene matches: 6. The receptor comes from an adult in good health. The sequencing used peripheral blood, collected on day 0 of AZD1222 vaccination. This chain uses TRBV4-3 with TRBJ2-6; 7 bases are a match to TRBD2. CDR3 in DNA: TGCGCCAGCAGCCAGGGAGGGGCAGGCGGGGCCAACGTCCTGACTTTC. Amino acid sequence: CASSQGGAGGANVLTF.